Sequencing of this T cell receptor beta chain was carried out in a study of blood T cell repertoires in COVID-19. Study summary: From the United States, Italy and Spain came samples of acute and convalescent COVID-19. Sources were T cells, B-cell-depleted T cells, or PBMCs; the material itself was cDNA or gDNA.

The authors' processing: Counts of nucleated cells, estimated from reference gene primer amplification, were obtained. The assay was immunoSEQ multiplex PCR, and TCRdb's table has in-frame clones only and misses some. That table gives V, J and clone size, and the DNA gave D and trimming. The profile shows around 150,000 clones, 75% to 85% of them singletons. V was shortened by 1 base and J by 4 bases, with 13 bases between the two germline ends. CDR1 KGHSH and CDR2 LQKENI come from the germline V gene. The CDR3 length is 15 residues. The sample taken for sequencing was peripheral blood. The rearrangement uses TRBV18 and TRBJ1-2, with unresolved D. The origin of this receptor is a man aged 60 to 69 with acute or convalescent COVID-19. CDR3 amino acids: CASSPLQARIYGYTF. Written as DNA, the CDR3 is TGTGCCAGCTCACCACTCCAGGCAAGAATCTATGGCTACACCTTC.